This T cell receptor beta chain was recovered during a study of OX40 agonist ivuxolimab in advanced cancers. Study overall: People in dose escalation had one of these cancers: hepatocellular carcinoma, melanoma, renal cell or head and neck cancer. One patient with hepatocellular carcinoma and two with cutaneous melanoma, three in all, had partial responses.

Using immunoSEQ multiplex PCR, the repertoire was profiled, and TCRdb retains in-frame clones only, with some absent. The sample yields under 20,000 clones, 80% to 90% seen once. CDR3 size: 16 residues. Germline V gives CDR1 SGDLS, CDR2 YYNGEE. V lost 4 bases, J lost 4 bases, and 13 bases stayed unmatched. This TCR was recovered from an adult with an advanced solid tumor such as melanoma, head and neck, liver or kidney cancer. The V and J genes are TRBV9 and TRBJ2-5; 7 positions match TRBD1. The input for sequencing was CD4+ or CD8+ T cells sorted from blood, taken in a trial of the OX40 agonist ivuxolimab. The CDR3 loop reads CASSLNRGYERETQYF. DNA for the CDR3: TGTGCCAGCAGCCTGAACAGGGGTTATGAGAGAGAGACCCAGTACTTC.